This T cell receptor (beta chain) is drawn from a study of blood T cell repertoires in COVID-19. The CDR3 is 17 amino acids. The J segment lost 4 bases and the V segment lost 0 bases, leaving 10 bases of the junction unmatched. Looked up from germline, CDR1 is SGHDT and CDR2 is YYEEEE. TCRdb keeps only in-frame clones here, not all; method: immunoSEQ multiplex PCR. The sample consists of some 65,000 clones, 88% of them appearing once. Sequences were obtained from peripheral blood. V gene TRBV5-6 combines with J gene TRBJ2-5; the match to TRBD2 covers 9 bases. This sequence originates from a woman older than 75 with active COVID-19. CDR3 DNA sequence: TGTGCCAGCAGCTTGGAGGGTAGCGGGGGCCGGGGAGAGACCCAGTACTTC. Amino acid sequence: CASSLEGSGGRGETQYF.